A selection of T cell receptor beta chains follows, all from one sample in a study of blood T cell repertoires in COVID-19. Clones were read by immunoSEQ multiplex PCR, and TCRdb kept only the in-frame ones, dropping some. The sample shows about 170,000 clones, about nine tenths of them seen only once. Sequencing used peripheral blood. The receptors here all came from a man in his 70s with acute or convalescent COVID-19. CDR3s include the opening cysteine and the closing phenylalanine or tryptophan. Each record gives: V gene, J gene, D gene, clone size, CDR3 DNA, CDR3 protein. The D gene is left open where the match is weak. Clone size is stated in some rows and not others, as once, few, many or a class when expanded.

V: TRBV28; J: TRBJ2-5; D: -; size: -; DNA: TGTGCCAGCAGTTTGGCGGGCTACCAAGAGACCCAGTACTTC; CDR3: CASSLAGYQETQYF
V: TRBV15; J: TRBJ2-3; D: -; size: -; DNA: TGTGCCACCAGCAGAGATGCGGATCCAACCACAGATACGCAGTATTTT; CDR3: CATSRDADPTTDTQYF
V: TRBV5-4; J: TRBJ2-5; D: TRBD2; size: -; DNA: TGTGCCAGCAGCCTGACTAGCGGGGGGCACCAAGAGACCCAGTACTTC; CDR3: CASSLTSGGHQETQYF
V: TRBV28; J: TRBJ2-6; D: TRBD1; size: -; DNA: TGTGCCAGCAGTCCTCGACAGGGGGCCGGGTCCGGGGCCAACGTCCTGACTTTC; CDR3: CASSPRQGAGSGANVLTF
V: TRBV18; J: TRBJ2-2; D: -; size: -; DNA: TGTGCCAGCTCAAAGGGACAACCGAACACCGGGGAGCTGTTTTTT; CDR3: CASSKGQPNTGELFF
V: TRBV5-8; J: TRBJ2-1; D: TRBD2; size: -; DNA: TGTGCCAGCAGCCGGGATGTTCAGCGGGACCAGTTCTTC; CDR3: CASSRDVQRDQFF
V: TRBV14; J: TRBJ1-2; D: -; size: -; DNA: TGTGCCAGCAGCCAACAGTGGTCTGGCTACACCTTC; CDR3: CASSQQWSGYTF
V: TRBV4-1; J: TRBJ2-3; D: -; size: -; DNA: TGCGCCAGCAGCCAAGTCTATTCGTCCACAGATACGCAGTATTTT; CDR3: CASSQVYSSTDTQYF
V: TRBV10-2; J: TRBJ1-3; D: -; size: -; DNA: TGCGCCAGCACTGTGACAGCGGGAAACACCATATATTTT; CDR3: CASTVTAGNTIYF
V: TRBV11-2; J: TRBJ2-5; D: -; size: -; DNA: TGTGCCAGCAACCAAGGGGGGGGGTATGAAGAGACCCAGTACTTC; CDR3: CASNQGGGYEETQYF
V: TRBV7-9; J: TRBJ1-1; D: -; size: -; DNA: TGTGCCAGCAGGCACCGGGACTTGAACACTGAAGCTTTCTTT; CDR3: CASRHRDLNTEAFF
V: TRBV5-1; J: TRBJ2-7; D: TRBD1; size: -; DNA: TGCGCCAGCAGCGAATTAGGGGGCACCTACGAGCAGTACTTC; CDR3: CASSELGGTYEQYF
V: TRBV4-2; J: TRBJ1-6; D: -; size: -; DNA: TGTGCCAGCAGCCCCCCCACGGGGACTCTTAGAAATTCACCCCTCCACTTT; CDR3: CASSPPTGTLRNSPLHF
V: TRBV14; J: TRBJ2-7; D: -; size: -; DNA: TGTGCCAGCAGCCGCCGGGGCGGGGCCTACGAGCAGTACTTC; CDR3: CASSRRGGAYEQYF
V: TRBV4-1; J: TRBJ1-4; D: TRBD1; size: -; DNA: TGCGCCAGCAGCCCCCGGGACAGGGGGCAAAATGAAAAACTGTTTTTT; CDR3: CASSPRDRGQNEKLFF
V: TRBV9; J: TRBJ2-1; D: TRBD2; size: once; DNA: TGTGCCAGCAGCGCCTTAGGGAGCGGGAGTAGATACAATGAGCAGTTCTTC; CDR3: CASSALGSGSRYNEQFF
V: TRBV4-1; J: TRBJ1-6; D: -; size: -; DNA: TGCGCCAGCAGCCATGGGGAGAGCTCCTATAATTCACCCCTCCACTTT; CDR3: CASSHGESSYNSPLHF
V: TRBV7-6; J: TRBJ2-1; D: -; size: -; DNA: TGTGCCAGCAGCGGGGGCAGCTTCTCCTACAATGAGCAGTTCTTC; CDR3: CASSGGSFSYNEQFF
V: TRBV6-6; J: TRBJ2-2; D: -; size: few; DNA: TGTGCCAGCAGTCACCTGACAGAGAACACCGGGGAGCTGTTTTTT; CDR3: CASSHLTENTGELFF
V: TRBV19; J: TRBJ1-6; D: -; size: once; DNA: TGTGCCAGTAGTCTCGGGGAGGGCGGATCACCCCTCCACTTT; CDR3: CASSLGEGGSPLHF
V: TRBV5-4; J: TRBJ2-5; D: TRBD1; size: -; DNA: TGTGCCAGCAGCGTCCGGGACAGGGTAGAGACCCAGTACTTC; CDR3: CASSVRDRVETQYF
V: TRBV5-1; J: TRBJ2-5; D: TRBD1; size: -; DNA: TGCGCCAGCAGCTCTATGGCGGACAGGGGCTGGGAGACCCAGTACTTC; CDR3: CASSSMADRGWETQYF
V: TRBV6-4; J: TRBJ1-2; D: -; size: once; DNA: TGTGCCAGCAGTGATGGGGCCAGTAGCTATGGCTACACCTTC; CDR3: CASSDGASSYGYTF
V: TRBV5-1; J: TRBJ2-4; D: -; size: -; DNA: TGCGCCAGCAGCCCACAGGGAGCCAAAAACATTCAGTACTTC; CDR3: CASSPQGAKNIQYF
V: TRBV6-2/TRBV6-3; J: TRBJ1-6; D: TRBD1; size: -; DNA: TGTGCCAGCGGCCGACAGGGAGGTAGATCACCCCTCCACTTT; CDR3: CASGRQGGRSPLHF
V: TRBV2; J: TRBJ1-4; D: -; size: -; DNA: TGTGCCAGCAGTGCTTGGCAGGAAGCAACTAATGAAAAACTGTTTTTT; CDR3: CASSAWQEATNEKLFF
V: TRBV6-4; J: TRBJ2-2; D: -; size: -; DNA: TGTGCCAGCAGTGTACACAGTTTCACCGGGGAGCTGTTTTTT; CDR3: CASSVHSFTGELFF
V: TRBV5-4; J: TRBJ2-5; D: TRBD1; size: -; DNA: TGTGCCAGCAGCTTCACGACAGGGGCGATCCAAGAGACCCAGTACTTC; CDR3: CASSFTTGAIQETQYF
V: TRBV3-1/TRBV3-2; J: TRBJ1-4; D: -; size: -; DNA: TGTGCCAGCAGCCAAGGCGGGGAACCTTGGGAAAAACTGTTTTTT; CDR3: CASSQGGEPWEKLFF
V: TRBV13; J: TRBJ2-2; D: TRBD2; size: -; DNA: TGTGCCAGCAGCTTACTGGGCCGGAGGGCTGAGGGGCTAGCGGCGAACACCGGGGAGCTGTTTTTT; CDR3: CASSLLGRRAEGLAANTGELFF
V: TRBV6-5; J: TRBJ2-3; D: TRBD2; size: -; DNA: TGTGCCAGCAGTTATGTAGCGGGAGGGACAGATACGCAGTATTTT; CDR3: CASSYVAGGTDTQYF
V: TRBV9; J: TRBJ2-1; D: -; size: -; DNA: TGTGCCAGCAGCGCCACTTTGGACTCTCTAATAGGAGAGCAGTTCTTC; CDR3: CASSATLDSLIGEQFF
V: TRBV10-1; J: TRBJ1-1; D: TRBD1; size: -; DNA: TGCGCCAGCAGCCTAACAGGGGGACCAGCTTTCTTT; CDR3: CASSLTGGPAFF
V: TRBV29-1; J: TRBJ2-1; D: -; size: once; DNA: TGCAGCGCGTCGGGTTACGATGGGTTTGAGCAGTTCTTC; CDR3: CSASGYDGFEQFF
V: TRBV7-2; J: TRBJ1-4; D: TRBD1; size: -; DNA: TGTGCCAGCAGCACCCAGGGGGCAACTAATGAAAAACTGTTTTTT; CDR3: CASSTQGATNEKLFF
V: TRBV24-1; J: TRBJ1-5; D: -; size: -; DNA: TGTGCCACCAGTGATCGTGATCAGCCCCAGCATTTT; CDR3: CATSDRDQPQHF
V: TRBV7-6; J: TRBJ2-7; D: TRBD1; size: -; DNA: TGTGCCAGCAGTCGACAGGGGAATGCCTACGAGCAGTACTTC; CDR3: CASSRQGNAYEQYF
V: TRBV14; J: TRBJ1-4; D: -; size: -; DNA: TGTGCCAGCAGCCAGGGTAGCGGGAGTAAACTGTTTTTT; CDR3: CASSQGSGSKLFF
V: TRBV6-2/TRBV6-3; J: TRBJ2-7; D: -; size: -; DNA: TGTGCCAGCAGTTACGGTGGCAGATCCTACGAGCAGTACTTC; CDR3: CASSYGGRSYEQYF